This T cell receptor (beta chain) was profiled in a study of blood T cell repertoires in COVID-19. Study-wide context: Specimens from acute and convalescent COVID-19 originated in the United States, Italy and Spain.

This CDR3 comprises 17 residues. Germline lookup yields CDR1 SGHTA and CDR2 FQGTGA. V lost 0 bases and J lost 3; bases outside the gene matches: 3. Patients from Seattle were sampled longitudinally, starting during active infection. Per the authors' pipeline: Estimation of nucleated cell counts was performed using reference gene primer amplification. Measured with immunoSEQ multiplex PCR; TCRdb has only the in-frame clones, and not every one. The V and J calls and the clone size are those of that table, but D and trimming were determined from the DNA. In the table there are 190,000 or so clones, less than 95% of which are singletons.

The clonotype originates from a man aged 30-40 years with COVID-19, enrolled during active disease. The source material was peripheral blood. The chain couples TRBV7-3 to TRBJ2-2; TRBD2 aligns across 11 bases. CDR3: CASSLTSSGGYTGELFF. DNA for the CDR3: TGTGCCAGCAGCTTAACGTCTAGCGGGGGGTACACCGGGGAGCTGTTTTTT.